This T cell receptor beta chain came from a study of T cell changes during pregnancy in multiple sclerosis. This CDR3 contains 17 residues. Trimming took 5 bases from V and 7 from J; bases not matched to a gene: 13. The germline V gene encodes CDR1 GTSNPN and CDR2 SVGIG (reference sequence). Using immunoSEQ multiplex PCR, the repertoire was profiled, and TCRdb retains in-frame clones only, with some absent. The sample consists of about 100,000 clones, approximately 90% of them appearing once. The sample was peripheral blood, taken in the second trimester of pregnancy. The chain couples TRBV30 to TRBJ2-1, with TRBD2 matching 14 bases. This receptor was identified in a female donor with multiple sclerosis, enrolled in a pregnancy study. The CDR3 reads CAWAVRLTSGGGNEQFF. CDR3 DNA sequence: TGTGCCTGGGCGGTGCGGTTGACTAGCGGGGGGGGGAATGAGCAGTTCTTC.